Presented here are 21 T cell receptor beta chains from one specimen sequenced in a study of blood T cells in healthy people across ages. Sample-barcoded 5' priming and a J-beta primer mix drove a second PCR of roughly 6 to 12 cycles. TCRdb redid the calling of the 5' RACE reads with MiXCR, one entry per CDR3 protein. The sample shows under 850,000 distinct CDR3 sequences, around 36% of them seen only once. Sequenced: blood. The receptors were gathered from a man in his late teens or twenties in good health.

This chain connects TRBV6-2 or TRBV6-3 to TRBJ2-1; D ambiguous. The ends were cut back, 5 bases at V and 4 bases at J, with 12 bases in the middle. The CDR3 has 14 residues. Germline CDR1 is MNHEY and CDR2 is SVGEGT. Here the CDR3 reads CASSPLDRYNEQFF. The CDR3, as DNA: TGTGCCAGCAGTCCATTGGACCGGTACAATGAGCAGTTCTTC.

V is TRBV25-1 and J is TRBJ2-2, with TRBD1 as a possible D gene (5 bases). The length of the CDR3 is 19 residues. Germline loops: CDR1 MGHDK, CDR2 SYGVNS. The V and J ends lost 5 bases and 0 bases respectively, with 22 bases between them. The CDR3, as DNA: TGTGCCAGCAGTCAAGGGGATAGAATAGGCGGAGCGAACACCGGGGAGCTGTTTTTT. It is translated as CASSQGDRIGGANTGELFF.

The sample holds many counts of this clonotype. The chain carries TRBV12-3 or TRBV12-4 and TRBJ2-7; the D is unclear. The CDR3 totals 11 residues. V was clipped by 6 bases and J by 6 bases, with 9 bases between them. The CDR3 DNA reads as TGTGCCAGCAGCTTAAGCCGCGAGCAGTACTTC. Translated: CASSLSREQYF.

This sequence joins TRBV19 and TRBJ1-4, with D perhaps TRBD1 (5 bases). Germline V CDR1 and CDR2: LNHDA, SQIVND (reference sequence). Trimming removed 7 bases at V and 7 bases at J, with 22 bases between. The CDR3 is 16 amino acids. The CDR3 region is CASTNRDRGYGEKLFF. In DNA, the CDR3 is TGTGCCAGTACTAACCGGGACCGGGGGTACGGTGAAAAACTGTTTTTT.

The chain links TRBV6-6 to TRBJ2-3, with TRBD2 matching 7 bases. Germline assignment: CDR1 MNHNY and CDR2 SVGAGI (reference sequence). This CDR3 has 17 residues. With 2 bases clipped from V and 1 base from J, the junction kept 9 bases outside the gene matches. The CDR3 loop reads CASSYALGGAGTDTQYF. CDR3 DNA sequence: TGTGCCAGCAGTTACGCCCTGGGAGGGGCAGGCACAGATACGCAGTATTTT.

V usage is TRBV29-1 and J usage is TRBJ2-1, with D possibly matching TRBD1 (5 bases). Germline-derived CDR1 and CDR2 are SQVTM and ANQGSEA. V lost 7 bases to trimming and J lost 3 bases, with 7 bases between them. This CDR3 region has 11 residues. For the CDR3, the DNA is TGCAGCGGGGGCTTCTACAATGAGCAGTTCTTC. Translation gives CSGGFYNEQFF.

The DNA of the CDR3 is TGCGCCAGCAGCAATGCTTTGACAGCGACTAACTATGGCTACACCTTC. As protein: CASSNALTATNYGYTF. The chain is built from TRBV4-3 and TRBJ1-2; D might be TRBD1 (5 bases). Germline values: CDR1 LGHNA, CDR2 YSLEER. There are 16 residues in the CDR3. With 5 bases removed from V and 0 bases from J, the gap between germline ends came to 16 bases.

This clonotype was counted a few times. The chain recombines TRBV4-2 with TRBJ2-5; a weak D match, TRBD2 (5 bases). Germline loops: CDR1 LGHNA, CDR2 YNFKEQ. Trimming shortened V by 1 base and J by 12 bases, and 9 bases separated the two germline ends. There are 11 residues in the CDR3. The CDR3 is CASSQGGAEYF. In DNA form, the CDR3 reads TGTGCCAGCAGCCAAGGGGGAGCGGAGTACTTC.

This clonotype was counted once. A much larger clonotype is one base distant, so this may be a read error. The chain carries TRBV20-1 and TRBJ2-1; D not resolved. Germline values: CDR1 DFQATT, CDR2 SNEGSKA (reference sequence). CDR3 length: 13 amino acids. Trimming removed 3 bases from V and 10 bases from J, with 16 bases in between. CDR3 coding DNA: TGCAGTGCTAGTCGCCCTGTCTCCTACGAGCAGTTCTTC. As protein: CSASRPVSYEQFF.

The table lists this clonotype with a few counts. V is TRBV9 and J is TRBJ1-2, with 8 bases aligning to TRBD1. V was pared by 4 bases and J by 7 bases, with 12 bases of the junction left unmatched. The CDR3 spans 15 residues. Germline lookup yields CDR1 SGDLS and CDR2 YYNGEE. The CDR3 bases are TGTGCCAGCAGCAAAGGACAGGGTTTATCTTCTGGCTACACCTTC. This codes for CASSKGQGLSSGYTF. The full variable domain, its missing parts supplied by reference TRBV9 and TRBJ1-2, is DSGVTQTPKHLITATGQRVTLRCSPRSGDLSVYWYQQSLDQGLQFLIQYYNGEERAKGNILERFSAQQFPDLHSELNLSSLELGDSALYFCASSKGQGLSSGYTFGSGTRLTVV.

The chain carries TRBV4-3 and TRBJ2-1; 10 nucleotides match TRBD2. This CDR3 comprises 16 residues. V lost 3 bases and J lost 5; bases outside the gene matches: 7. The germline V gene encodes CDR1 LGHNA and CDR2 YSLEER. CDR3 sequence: CASSHEKLAGDNEQFF. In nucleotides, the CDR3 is TGCGCCAGCAGCCACGAGAAGCTAGCGGGGGACAATGAGCAGTTCTTC.

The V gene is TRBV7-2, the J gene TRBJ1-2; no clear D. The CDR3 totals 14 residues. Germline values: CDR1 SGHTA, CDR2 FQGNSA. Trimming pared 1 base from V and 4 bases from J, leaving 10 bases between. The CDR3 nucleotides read TGTGCCAGCAGCTTAGAGGCGGAGTTCTATGGCTACACCTTC. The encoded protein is CASSLEAEFYGYTF.

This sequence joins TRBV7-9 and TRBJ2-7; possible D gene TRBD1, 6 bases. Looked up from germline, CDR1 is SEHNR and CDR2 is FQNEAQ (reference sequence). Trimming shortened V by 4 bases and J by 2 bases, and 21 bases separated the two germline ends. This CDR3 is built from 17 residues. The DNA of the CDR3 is TGTGCCAGCAGCTCAGCCACGGGACACCTCATAACCTACGAGCAGTACTTC. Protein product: CASSSATGHLITYEQYF.

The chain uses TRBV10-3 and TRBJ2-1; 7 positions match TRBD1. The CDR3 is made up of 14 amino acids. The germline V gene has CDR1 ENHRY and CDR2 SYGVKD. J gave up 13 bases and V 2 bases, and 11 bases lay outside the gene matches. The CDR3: CAISEGDSLETQFF. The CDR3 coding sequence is TGTGCCATCAGTGAGGGGGACAGTTTAGAGACCCAGTTCTTC.

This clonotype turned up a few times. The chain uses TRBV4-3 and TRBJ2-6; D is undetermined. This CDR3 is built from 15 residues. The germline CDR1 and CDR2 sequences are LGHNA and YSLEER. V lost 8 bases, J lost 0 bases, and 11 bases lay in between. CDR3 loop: CASQPESSGANVLTF. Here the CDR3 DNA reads TGCGCCAGCCAGCCGGAGAGCTCTGGGGCCAACGTCCTGACTTTC.

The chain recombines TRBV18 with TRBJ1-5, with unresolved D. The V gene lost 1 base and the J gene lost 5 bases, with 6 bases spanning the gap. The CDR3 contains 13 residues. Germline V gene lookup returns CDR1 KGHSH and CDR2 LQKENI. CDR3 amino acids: CASSPQIDQPQHF. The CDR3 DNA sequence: TGTGCCAGCTCACCACAAATTGATCAGCCCCAGCATTTT.

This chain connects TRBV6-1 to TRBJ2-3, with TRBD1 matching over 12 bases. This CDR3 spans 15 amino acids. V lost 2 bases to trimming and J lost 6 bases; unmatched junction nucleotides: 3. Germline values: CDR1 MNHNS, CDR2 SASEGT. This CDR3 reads CASSELGQGADTQYF. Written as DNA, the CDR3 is TGTGCCAGCAGTGAATTGGGACAGGGGGCGGATACGCAGTATTTT.

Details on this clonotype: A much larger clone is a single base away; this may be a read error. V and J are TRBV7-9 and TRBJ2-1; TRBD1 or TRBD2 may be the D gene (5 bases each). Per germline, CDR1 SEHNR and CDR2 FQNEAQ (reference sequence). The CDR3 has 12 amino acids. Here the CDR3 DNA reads TGTGCCGGCAGGGAACTAGACAATGAGCAGTTCTTC. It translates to CAGRELDNEQFF.

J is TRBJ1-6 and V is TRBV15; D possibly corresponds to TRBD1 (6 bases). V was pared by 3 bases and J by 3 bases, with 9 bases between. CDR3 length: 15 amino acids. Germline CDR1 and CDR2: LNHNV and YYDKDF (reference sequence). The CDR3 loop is CATSRDRIYNSPLHF. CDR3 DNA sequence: TGTGCCACCAGCAGGGACAGAATCTATAATTCACCCCTCCACTTT.

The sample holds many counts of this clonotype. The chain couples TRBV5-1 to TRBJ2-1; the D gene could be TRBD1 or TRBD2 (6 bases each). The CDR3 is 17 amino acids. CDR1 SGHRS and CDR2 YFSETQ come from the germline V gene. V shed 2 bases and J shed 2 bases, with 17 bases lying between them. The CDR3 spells CASSLRRGPTPYNEQFF. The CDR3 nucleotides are TGCGCCAGCAGCTTAAGACGGGGGCCAACCCCCTACAATGAGCAGTTCTTC.

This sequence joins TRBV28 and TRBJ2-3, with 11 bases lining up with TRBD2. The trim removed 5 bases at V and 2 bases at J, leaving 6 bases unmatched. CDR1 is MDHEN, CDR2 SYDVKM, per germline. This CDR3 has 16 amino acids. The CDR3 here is CASSPTSGEITDTQYF. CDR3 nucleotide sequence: TGTGCCAGCAGTCCGACTAGCGGGGAAATCACAGATACGCAGTATTTT.